The 6 T cell receptor beta chains reported below all come from one sample, sequenced in a study of shared clonotypes between healthy human individuals (dated by TCRdb to 2018 to 2020). Receptor libraries were prepared by the immunoSEQ multiplex PCR assay. As stored in TCRdb, this immuneACCESS dataset retains in-frame rearrangements with V and J assigned. A fraction of the clones does not appear; measured against another copy, unresolved V genes explain less than half of the discrepancy, and the remainder lacks a known reason. The sample profile shows 2,500,000 or so clones; roughly 92% of them were found once. Together, the top ten hold around 0.14% of the sample. Input material: naive CD4+ T cells sorted from blood. In the paper's terms, the cell subset or site label means: CD45RA+ positively selected. The receptors here all came from a man aged 18 to 30 in good health.

About this clone: Other DNA sequences in this specimen translate into the identical CDR3. The V call is TRBV28, the J call TRBJ1-5, with 7 positions matching TRBD1. Germline V gene data show CDR1 as MDHEN and CDR2 as SYDVKM. The CDR3 length is 14 residues. V lost 6 bases, J lost 4 bases, and 6 bases stayed unmatched. The CDR3 DNA is TGTGCCAGCAGCTCCGGGACAGTAAATCAGCCCCAGCATTTT. This codes for CASSSGTVNQPQHF.

As for this clone: The identical CDR3 is also encoded by other nucleotide sequences in the sample. This chain joins TRBV28 and TRBJ2-2; D might be TRBD1 or TRBD2, each matching 5 bases. The CDR3 has 14 residues. Germline CDR1 is MDHEN and CDR2 is SYDVKM. V gave up 2 bases and J gave up 3 bases, with 7 bases separating them. As DNA, the CDR3 is TGTGCCAGCAGTTTACGGGGCTACACCGGGGAGCTGTTTTTT. Encoded protein: CASSLRGYTGELFF.

CDR3 in amino acids: CASVPTAGPQHF. Here the CDR3 DNA reads TGTGCCAGCGTCCCAACCGCGGGGCCCCAGCATTTT. The V gene is TRBV28, the J gene TRBJ1-5, with D uncertain. Deletions cut 8 bases from V and 9 bases from J, with 14 bases between. The germline V gene has CDR1 MDHEN and CDR2 SYDVKM. This CDR3 region has 12 residues. Full variable domain (outside the CDR3, taken from reference TRBV28 and TRBJ1-5): DVKVTQSSRYLVKRTGEKVFLECVQDMDHENMFWYRQDPGLGLRLIYFSYDVKMKEKGDIPEGYSVSREKKERFSLILESASTNQTSMYLCASVPTAGPQHFGDGTRLSIL.

For this clone: The identical CDR3 is also encoded by other nucleotide sequences in the sample. This chain joins TRBV7-6 and TRBJ2-7, with D unclear. Germline V CDR1 and CDR2: SGHVS, FNYEAQ. The CDR3 runs to 12 residues. V dropped 5 bases and J dropped 3 bases, with 8 bases sitting between them. The CDR3 loop reads CASSLNGYEQYF. Here the CDR3 DNA reads TGTGCCAGCAGCCTCAACGGCTACGAGCAGTACTTC.

A single count supports this clone. Different DNA sequences within this sample yield the same CDR3. This chain joins TRBV6-6 and TRBJ2-7; 10 nucleotides line up with TRBD1. The CDR3 runs to 13 residues. V gave up 5 bases and J gave up 4 bases; unmatched junction bases: 2. The germline CDR1 and CDR2 sequences are MNHNY and SVGAGI (reference sequence). This chain's CDR3 is CASSRDRGYEQYF. In DNA form, the CDR3 reads TGTGCCAGCAGTCGGGACAGGGGTTACGAGCAGTACTTC.

The chain has TRBV19 and TRBJ2-3; TRBD2 aligns across 9 bases. This CDR3 has 15 residues. The trim removed 6 bases at V and 2 bases at J, leaving 6 bases unmatched. Per germline, CDR1 LNHDA and CDR2 SQIVND (reference sequence). The CDR3 is CASRVTSGYTDTQYF. In DNA, the CDR3 is TGTGCCAGTAGAGTGACTAGCGGATACACAGATACGCAGTATTTT.